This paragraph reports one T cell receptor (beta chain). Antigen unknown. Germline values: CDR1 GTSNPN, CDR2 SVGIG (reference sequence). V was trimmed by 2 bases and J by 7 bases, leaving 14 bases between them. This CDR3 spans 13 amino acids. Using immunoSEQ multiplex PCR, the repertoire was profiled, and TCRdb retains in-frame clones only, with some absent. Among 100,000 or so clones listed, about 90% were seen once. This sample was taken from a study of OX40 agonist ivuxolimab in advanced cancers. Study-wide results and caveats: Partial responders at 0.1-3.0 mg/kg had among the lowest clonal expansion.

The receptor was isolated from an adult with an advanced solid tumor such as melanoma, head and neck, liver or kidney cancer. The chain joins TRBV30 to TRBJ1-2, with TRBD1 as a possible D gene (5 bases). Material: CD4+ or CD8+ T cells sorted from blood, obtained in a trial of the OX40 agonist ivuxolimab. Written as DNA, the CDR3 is TGTGCCTGGAGTACAATACGGGGGGGTGGCTACACCTTC. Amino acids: CAWSTIRGGGYTF.